This T cell receptor (beta chain) was captured in a study of T cell repertoires in cytomegalovirus infection. The germline gives CDR1 SGHTA, CDR2 FQGNSA. Trimming took 1 base from V and 9 from J; bases not matched to a gene: 10. This CDR3 contains 17 residues. This clonotype was picked up many times. TCRdb itself ran the reads through MiXCR, one entry per CDR3 protein. The sample carries 450,000 to 550,000 distinct CDR3 sequences, 16% recorded once. V is TRBV7-2 and J is TRBJ2-1; TRBD2 matches 12 bases. The clonotype comes from a human donor in good health (CMV status not recorded). Some clones in this sample may be carry-over from other donors' samples. Source material: CD8+ T cells from PBMCs. CDR3 protein: CASSLELAGGGGSEQFF. As DNA, the CDR3 is TGTGCCAGCAGCTTAGAGCTAGCGGGAGGGGGTGGGAGTGAGCAGTTCTTC. Full variable domain (outside the CDR3, taken from reference TRBV7-2 and TRBJ2-1): GAGVSQSPSNKVTEKGKDVELRCDPISGHTALYWYRQSLGQGLEFLIYFQGNSAPDKSGLPSDRFSAERTGGSVSTLTIQRTQQEDSAVYLCASSLELAGGGGSEQFFGPGTRLTVL.